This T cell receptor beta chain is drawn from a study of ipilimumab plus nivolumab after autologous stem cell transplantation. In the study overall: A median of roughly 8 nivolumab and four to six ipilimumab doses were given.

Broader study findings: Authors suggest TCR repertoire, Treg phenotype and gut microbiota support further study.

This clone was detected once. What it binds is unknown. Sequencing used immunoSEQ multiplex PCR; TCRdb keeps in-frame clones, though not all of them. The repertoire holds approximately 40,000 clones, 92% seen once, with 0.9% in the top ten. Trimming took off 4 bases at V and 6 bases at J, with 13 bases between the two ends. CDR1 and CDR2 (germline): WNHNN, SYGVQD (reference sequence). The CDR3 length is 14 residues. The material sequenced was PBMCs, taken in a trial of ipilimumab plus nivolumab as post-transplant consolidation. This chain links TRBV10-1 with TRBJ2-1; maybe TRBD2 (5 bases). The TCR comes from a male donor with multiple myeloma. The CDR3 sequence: CASSGLAHSNEQFF. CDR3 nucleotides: TGCGCCAGCAGTGGCCTAGCCCACTCCAATGAGCAGTTCTTC.